The sample holds one count of the clone carrying this TCR beta chain. Antigen specificity is unknown. Germline V lookup: CDR1 LNHNV, CDR2 YYDKDF (reference sequence). The V end was cut by 4 bases, the J end by 3 bases, with 16 bases between. The CDR3 length is 15 residues. Sequenced by immunoSEQ multiplex PCR; TCRdb stores in-frame clones only, minus some. The profile shows 80,000 to 100,000 clones, roughly 87% of them singletons. This entry is derived from a study of cytomegalovirus exposure and HLA in healthy donors. General study findings and limits: Published work reported that the classifier diagnosed cytomegalovirus status with high specificity and sensitivity. Subsequent analysis revealed that first-cohort TCR clusters tended to co-occur in the 120 validation repertoires. Rare sequences made up most TCRs, while some public TCRs were found in many donors.

These donors were members of the approximately 110-subject validation cohort, a group separate from the approximately 670-subject first cohort. The sample taken for sequencing was PBMCs. The chain couples TRBV15 to TRBJ2-7, with TRBD2 as a possible D gene (6 bases). This TCR came from a woman aged 25 to 39 in good health and CMV-seronegative. CDR3 sequence reads: CATSIAGTASYEQYF. CDR3 DNA: TGTGCCACCAGCATCGCGGGGACGGCCAGCTACGAGCAGTACTTC.